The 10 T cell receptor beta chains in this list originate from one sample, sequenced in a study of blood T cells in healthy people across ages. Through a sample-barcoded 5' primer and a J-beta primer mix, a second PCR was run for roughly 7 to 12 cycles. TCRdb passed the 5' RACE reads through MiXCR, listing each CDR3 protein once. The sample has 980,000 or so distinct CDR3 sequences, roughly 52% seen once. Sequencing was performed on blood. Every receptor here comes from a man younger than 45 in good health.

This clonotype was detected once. Here the CDR3 DNA reads TGTGCCAGCAGCACAGGGCCAGCAACTAATGAAAAACTGTTTTTT. Encoded protein: CASSTGPATNEKLFF. The chain carries TRBV9 and TRBJ1-4; a possible D gene is TRBD1 (6 bases). Germline CDR1 is SGDLS and CDR2 is YYNGEE. V was clipped by 4 bases and J by 0 bases, with 10 bases between them. The CDR3 is made up of 15 amino acids. The variable domain in full, completed from reference TRBV9 and TRBJ1-4, reads DSGVTQTPKHLITATGQRVTLRCSPRSGDLSVYWYQQSLDQGLQFLIQYYNGEERAKGNILERFSAQQFPDLHSELNLSSLELGDSALYFCASSTGPATNEKLFFGSGTQLSVL.

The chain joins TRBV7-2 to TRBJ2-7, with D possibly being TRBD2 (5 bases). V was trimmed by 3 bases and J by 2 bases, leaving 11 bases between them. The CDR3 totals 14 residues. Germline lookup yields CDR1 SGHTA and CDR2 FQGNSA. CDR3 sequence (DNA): TGTGCCAGCAGCTTCACGACGGGAACCTACGAGCAGTACTTC. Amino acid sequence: CASSFTTGTYEQYF. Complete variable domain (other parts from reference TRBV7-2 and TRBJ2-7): GAGVSQSPSNKVTEKGKDVELRCDPISGHTALYWYRQSLGQGLEFLIYFQGNSAPDKSGLPSDRFSAERTGGSVSTLTIQRTQQEDSAVYLCASSFTTGTYEQYFGPGTRLTVT.

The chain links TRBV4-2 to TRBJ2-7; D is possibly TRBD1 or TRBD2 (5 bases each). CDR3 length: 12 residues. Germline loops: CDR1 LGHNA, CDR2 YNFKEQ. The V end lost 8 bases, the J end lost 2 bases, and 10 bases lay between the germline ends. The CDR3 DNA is TGTGCCAGCGCTGGGGGAGCCTACGAGCAGTACTTC. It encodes CASAGGAYEQYF.

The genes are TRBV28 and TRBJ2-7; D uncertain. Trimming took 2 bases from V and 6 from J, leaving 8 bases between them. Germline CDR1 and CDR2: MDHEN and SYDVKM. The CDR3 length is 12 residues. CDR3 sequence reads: CASSLGLFEQYF. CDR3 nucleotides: TGTGCCAGCAGTTTAGGGCTTTTCGAGCAGTACTTC.

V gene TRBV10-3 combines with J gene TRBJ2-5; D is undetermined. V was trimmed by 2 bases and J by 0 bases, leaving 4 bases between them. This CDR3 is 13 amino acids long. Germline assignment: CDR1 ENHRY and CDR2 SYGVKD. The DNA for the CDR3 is TGTGCCATCAGTGAGGGGTACCAAGAGACCCAGTACTTC. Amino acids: CAISEGYQETQYF.

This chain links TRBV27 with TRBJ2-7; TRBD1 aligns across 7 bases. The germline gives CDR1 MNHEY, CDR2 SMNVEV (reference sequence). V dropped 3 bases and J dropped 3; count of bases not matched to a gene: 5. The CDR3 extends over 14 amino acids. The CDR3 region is CASSFRDSIYEQYF. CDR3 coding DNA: TGTGCCAGCAGTTTCCGGGACAGCATCTACGAGCAGTACTTC.

The CDR3 DNA is TGTGCCAGCAGCTCAATTATCCAGGTGGCCTACAATGAGCAGTTCTTC. Its protein is CASSSIIQVAYNEQFF. V gene TRBV5-5 combines with J gene TRBJ2-1; no reliable D call. Germline values: CDR1 SGHKS, CDR2 YYEKEE (reference sequence). The length of the CDR3 is 16 residues. Trimming cost V 3 bases and J 2 bases, with 15 bases left between them.

The CDR3 sequence: CASGPLGGTSTDTQYF. CDR3 nucleotide sequence: TGTGCCAGCGGACCCTTGGGGGGAACTAGCACAGATACGCAGTATTTT. The V gene is TRBV6-1, the J gene TRBJ2-3, with D possibly being TRBD2 (6 bases). V dropped 8 bases and J dropped 0 bases, with 18 bases sitting between them. The CDR3 has 16 amino acids. The germline V gene has CDR1 MNHNS and CDR2 SASEGT.

The CDR3 nucleotides are TGTGCCAGCAGCTTGGCGGGGTCGAGCTCCTACAATGAGCAGTTCTTC. It is translated as CASSLAGSSSYNEQFF. The rearrangement joins TRBV5-6 to TRBJ2-1, with D maybe TRBD2 (5 bases). The germline V gene has CDR1 SGHDT and CDR2 YYEEEE. V dropped 0 bases and J dropped 0 bases, with 10 bases sitting between them. The CDR3 length is 16 residues.

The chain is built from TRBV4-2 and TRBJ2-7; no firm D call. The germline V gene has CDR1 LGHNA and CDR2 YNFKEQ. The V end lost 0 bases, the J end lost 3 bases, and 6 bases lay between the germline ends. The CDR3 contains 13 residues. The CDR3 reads CASSQDMGYEQYF. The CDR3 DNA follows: TGTGCCAGCAGCCAAGACATGGGCTACGAGCAGTACTTC.